This TCR beta chain was captured by sequencing in a study of Ad26.COV2.S vaccination and SARS-CoV-2 variants (dated by TCRdb to about 2021). With respect to the entire study: Vaccine-arm donors were drawn from COV1001, a multicentre, randomized, double-blind, placebo-controlled phase I-IIa trial of Ad26.COV2.S in healthy adults. Sequencing of the TCRbeta repertoire served to evaluate the specificity and breadth of SARS-CoV-2-reactive T cell receptors following Ad26.COV2.S vaccination. The TCR-sequenced set comprised approximately 30 samples: around 20 Ad26.COV2.S vaccine recipients, 5 placebo recipients and 8 SARS-CoV-2 convalescent individuals. Ad26.COV2.S was administered intramuscularly at 5 x 10^10 or 1 x 10^11 viral particles, either as a single shot or as two shots given 56 days apart. Investigators did not know the trial group allocation while performing experiments and assessing outcomes. Participants in the trial were split at random into five groups of five each, receiving low-dose or high-dose Ad26.COV2.S once or twice, or else placebo on both occasions.

The treatment or condition label, as the study defines it: approximately 18 received Ad26.COV2.S at low or high dose, single or two shots; about 5 received placebo; per-sample allocation not given. Repertoires of vaccine and placebo recipients were sequenced from samples taken on day 63 after the first injection. Between 29 July and 7 August 2020, Cohort 1b enrolled 25 adults aged 18-55 years at one site in Boston, USA. Ad26.COV2.S was a replication-incompetent adenovirus type 26 vector expressing a prefusion-stabilized SARS-CoV-2 spike protein from the original Wuhan strain. The germline ends are 6 bases apart after V is trimmed by 0 bases and J by 6 bases. The cysteine opens and the phenylalanine closes a CDR3 of 13 amino acids. Only the CDR3 portion is preserved as DNA: 39 bases, with reading frame beginning at the first base. CDR1 and CDR2, per the germline V gene, are SGHRS and YFSETQ. The research as a whole found: The study lacked the statistical power to compare responses across vaccine doses or regimens. The authors noted that total T cell responses may have been underestimated by the TCR breadth and depth analyses. Ad26.COV2.S recipients had higher spike-specific TCR breadth than placebo recipients (P = 0.0014). Vaccine and placebo recipients had comparable non-spike TCR breadth, which fits with the vaccine containing only spike. Substantial breadth of spike-specific CD8+ and CD4+ T cell responses was reported after vaccination.

Points on this clone: It has no known antigen specificity. Base-call qualities are not available, and no considerably larger clone is one nucleotide away.

The immunoSEQ Assay was used to sequence TCRbeta CDR3 regions. After extraction, genomic DNA underwent amplification by bias-controlled multiplex PCR, followed by high-throughput sequencing. As for the original processing: To quantify the absolute abundance of each unique TCRbeta CDR3 region, sequences were collapsed and filtered. T cell fraction was estimated by normalization of TCRbeta template counts to usable DNA, with usable DNA being measured through amplification of reference genes present in all nucleated cells. Repertoire TCRs were annotated as SARS-CoV-2-specific by exact matching of V gene, CDR3 amino acid sequence and J gene to a known reactive TCR set. The reference SARS-CoV-2 TCR set came from MIRA and was filtered for enrichment in COVID-19-positive ImmuneCODE repertoires, removing public or cross-reactive TCRs. Drawing on the MIRA antigens, annotated TCRs were analysed further at the level of specific ORF or position within ORF. Breadth was defined as annotated unique rearrangements over total unique productive rearrangements; depth was the summed frequency of those rearrangements. Two-sided Wilcoxon rank-sum tests were used to compare TCR breadth between groups. Here the immuneACCESS table is served through TCRdb, limited to in-frame sequences with V and J called. Missing clones are a known gap in these copies; in checked studies unresolved V genes cover under half, and the rest lacks a known reason. V, J and clone size are those of that table, while D and trimming were read from the DNA. The sample table records 300,000 to 400,000 clones; approximately 85% of these occur just once. 3% to 4% of the sample comes from the top ten.

Here the chain combines TRBV5-1 and TRBJ2-2; TRBD1 is perhaps the D gene, given 5 matching bases. The sample was peripheral blood, taken in a trial of Ad26.COV2.S vaccine versus placebo. The clonotype comes from a person aged 18-65 years who received the Ad26.COV2.S COVID-19 vaccine or a placebo. The nucleotides are TGCGCCAGCAGCTTGGAGGGGCCCGGGGAGCTGTTTTTT. It specifies CASSLEGPGELFF.